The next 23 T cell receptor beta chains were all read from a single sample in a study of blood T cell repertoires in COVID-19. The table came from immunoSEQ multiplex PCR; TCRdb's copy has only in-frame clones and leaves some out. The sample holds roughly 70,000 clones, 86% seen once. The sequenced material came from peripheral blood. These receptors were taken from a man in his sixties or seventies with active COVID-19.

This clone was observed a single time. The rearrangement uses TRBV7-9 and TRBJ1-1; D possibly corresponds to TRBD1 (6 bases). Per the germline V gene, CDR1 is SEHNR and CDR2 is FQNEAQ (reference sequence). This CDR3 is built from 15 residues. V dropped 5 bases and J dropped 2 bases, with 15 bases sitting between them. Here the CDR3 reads CASSQGQGPNTEAFF. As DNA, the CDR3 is TGTGCCAGCAGCCAAGGGCAGGGGCCCAACACTGAAGCTTTCTTT.

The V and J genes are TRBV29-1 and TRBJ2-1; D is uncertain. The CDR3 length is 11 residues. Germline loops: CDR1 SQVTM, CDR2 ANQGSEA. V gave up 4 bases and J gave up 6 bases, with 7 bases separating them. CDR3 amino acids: CSVGGTNEQFF. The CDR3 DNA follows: TGCAGCGTTGGCGGAACCAATGAGCAGTTCTTC.

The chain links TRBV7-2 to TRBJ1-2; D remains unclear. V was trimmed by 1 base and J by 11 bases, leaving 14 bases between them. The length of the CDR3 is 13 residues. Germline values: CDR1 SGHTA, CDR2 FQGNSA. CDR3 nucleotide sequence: TGTGCCAGCAGCTTAGGAGGGCCGACACGTTACACCTTC. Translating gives CASSLGGPTRYTF. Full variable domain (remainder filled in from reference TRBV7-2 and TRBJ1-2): GAGVSQSPSNKVTEKGKDVELRCDPISGHTALYWYRQSLGQGLEFLIYFQGNSAPDKSGLPSDRFSAERTGGSVSTLTIQRTQQEDSAVYLCASSLGGPTRYTFGSGTRLTVV.

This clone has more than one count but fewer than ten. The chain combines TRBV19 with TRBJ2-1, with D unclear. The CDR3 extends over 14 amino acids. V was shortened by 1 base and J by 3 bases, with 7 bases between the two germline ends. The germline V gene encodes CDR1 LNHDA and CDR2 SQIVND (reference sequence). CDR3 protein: CASSIGGDYNEQFF. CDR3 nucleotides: TGTGCCAGTAGTATAGGTGGAGACTACAATGAGCAGTTCTTC. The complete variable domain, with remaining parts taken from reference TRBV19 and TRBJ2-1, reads DGGITQSPKYLFRKEGQNVTLSCEQNLNHDAMYWYRQDPGQGLRLIYYSQIVNDFQKGDIAEGYSVSREKKESFPLTVTSAQKNPTAFYLCASSIGGDYNEQFFGPGTRLTVL.

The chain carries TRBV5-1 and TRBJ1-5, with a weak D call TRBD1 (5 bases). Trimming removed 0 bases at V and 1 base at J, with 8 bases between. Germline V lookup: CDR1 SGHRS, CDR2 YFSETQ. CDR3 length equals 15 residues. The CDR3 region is CASSLAGESNQPQHF. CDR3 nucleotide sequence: TGCGCCAGCAGCTTGGCGGGGGAGAGCAATCAGCCCCAGCATTTT.

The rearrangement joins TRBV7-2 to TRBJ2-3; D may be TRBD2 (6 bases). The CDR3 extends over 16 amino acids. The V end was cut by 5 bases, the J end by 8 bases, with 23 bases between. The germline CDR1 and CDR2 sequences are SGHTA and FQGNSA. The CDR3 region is CASSLVAGPTQGTQYF. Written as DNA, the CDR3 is TGTGCCAGCAGCCTAGTGGCGGGACCCACGCAGGGTACGCAGTATTTT.

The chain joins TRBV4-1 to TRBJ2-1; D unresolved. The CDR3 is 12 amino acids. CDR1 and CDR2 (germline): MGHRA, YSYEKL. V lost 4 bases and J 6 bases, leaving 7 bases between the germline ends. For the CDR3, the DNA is TGCGCCAGCAGCCCCCGCAGCAATGAGCAGTTCTTC. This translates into CASSPRSNEQFF.

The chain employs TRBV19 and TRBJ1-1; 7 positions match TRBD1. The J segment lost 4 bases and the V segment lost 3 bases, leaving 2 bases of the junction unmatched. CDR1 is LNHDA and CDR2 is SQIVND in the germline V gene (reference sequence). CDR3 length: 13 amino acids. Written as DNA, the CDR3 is TGTGCCAGTAGTATGCCAGGGGGCACTGAAGCTTTCTTT. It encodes CASSMPGGTEAFF.

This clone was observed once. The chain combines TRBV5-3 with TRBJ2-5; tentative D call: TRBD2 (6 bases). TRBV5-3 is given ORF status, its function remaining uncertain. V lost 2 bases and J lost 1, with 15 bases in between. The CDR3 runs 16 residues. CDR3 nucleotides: TGTGCCAGAAGCTTCGGGGGTAGCCCTTTCCAAGAGACCCAGTACTTC. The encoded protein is CARSFGGSPFQETQYF.

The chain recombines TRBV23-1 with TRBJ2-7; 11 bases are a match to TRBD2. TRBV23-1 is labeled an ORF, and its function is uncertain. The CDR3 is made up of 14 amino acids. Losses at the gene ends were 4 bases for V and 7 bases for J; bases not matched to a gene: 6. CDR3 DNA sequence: TGCGCCAGCAGTCGTAGCGGGAGGGCGGGGGAGCAGTACTTC. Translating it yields CASSRSGRAGEQYF.

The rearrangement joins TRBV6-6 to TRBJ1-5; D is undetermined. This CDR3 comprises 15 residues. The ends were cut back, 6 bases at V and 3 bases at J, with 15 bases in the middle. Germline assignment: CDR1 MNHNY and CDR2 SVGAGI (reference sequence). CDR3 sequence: CASRGEGRLNQPQHF. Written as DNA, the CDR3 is TGTGCCAGCAGGGGAGAGGGAAGGCTCAATCAGCCCCAGCATTTT.

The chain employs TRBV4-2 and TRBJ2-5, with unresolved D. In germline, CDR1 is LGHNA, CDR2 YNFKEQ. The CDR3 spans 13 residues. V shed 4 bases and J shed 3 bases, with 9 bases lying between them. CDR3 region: CASSLSREETQYF. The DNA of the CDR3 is TGTGCCAGCAGCCTAAGTAGAGAAGAGACCCAGTACTTC.

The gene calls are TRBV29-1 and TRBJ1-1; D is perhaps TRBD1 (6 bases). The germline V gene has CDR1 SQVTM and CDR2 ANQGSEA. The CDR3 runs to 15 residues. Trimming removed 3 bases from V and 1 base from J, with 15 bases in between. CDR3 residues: CSVDRGGGGNTEAFF. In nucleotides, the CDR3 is TGCAGCGTTGATCGAGGGGGAGGGGGGAACACTGAAGCTTTCTTT.

This CDR3 reads CSVVAGGNNEQFF. CDR3 DNA sequence: TGCAGCGTTGTAGCGGGAGGCAACAATGAGCAGTTCTTC. The chain is built from TRBV29-1 and TRBJ2-1; 10 nucleotides match TRBD2. CDR3 length equals 13 residues. Losses at the gene ends were 4 bases for V and 5 bases for J; bases not matched to a gene: 2. The germline V gene has CDR1 SQVTM and CDR2 ANQGSEA.

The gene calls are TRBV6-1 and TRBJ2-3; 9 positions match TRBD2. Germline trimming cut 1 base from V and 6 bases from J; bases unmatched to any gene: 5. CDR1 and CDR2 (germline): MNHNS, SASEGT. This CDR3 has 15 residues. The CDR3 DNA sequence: TGTGCCAGCAGTGAAGGGGGACTAGCCTGGGATACGCAGTATTTT. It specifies CASSEGGLAWDTQYF.

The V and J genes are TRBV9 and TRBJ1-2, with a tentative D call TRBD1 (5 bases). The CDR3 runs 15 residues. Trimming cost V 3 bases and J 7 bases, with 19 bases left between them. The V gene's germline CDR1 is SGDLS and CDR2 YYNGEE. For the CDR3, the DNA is TGTGCCAGCAGCGCCTCTGACAGCCGAATGGGTGGCTACACCTTC. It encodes CASSASDSRMGGYTF.

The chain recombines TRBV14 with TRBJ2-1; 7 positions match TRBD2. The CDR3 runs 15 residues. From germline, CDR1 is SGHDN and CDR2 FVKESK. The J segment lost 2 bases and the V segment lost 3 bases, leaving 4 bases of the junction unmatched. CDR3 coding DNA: TGTGCCAGCAGCCACCCGGGACTACCCTACAATGAGCAGTTCTTC. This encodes CASSHPGLPYNEQFF. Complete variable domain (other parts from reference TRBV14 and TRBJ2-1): EAGVTQFPSHSVIEKGQTVTLRCDPISGHDNLYWYRRVMGKEIKFLLHFVKESKQDESGMPNNRFLAERTGGTYSTLKVQPAELEDSGVYFCASSHPGLPYNEQFFGPGTRLTVL.

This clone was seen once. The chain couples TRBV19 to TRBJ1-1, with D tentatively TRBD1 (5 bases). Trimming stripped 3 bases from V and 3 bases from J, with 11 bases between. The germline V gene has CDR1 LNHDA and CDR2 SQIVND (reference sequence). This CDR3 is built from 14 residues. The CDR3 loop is CASSIQGRDTEAFF. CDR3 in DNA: TGTGCCAGTAGTATCCAGGGAAGGGACACTGAAGCTTTCTTT.

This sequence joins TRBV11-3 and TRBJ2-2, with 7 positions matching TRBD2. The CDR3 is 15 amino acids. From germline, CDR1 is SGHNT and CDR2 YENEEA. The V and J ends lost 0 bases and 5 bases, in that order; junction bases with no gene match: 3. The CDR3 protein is CASSLEAGRTGELFF. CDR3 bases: TGTGCCAGCAGCTTAGAAGCGGGGAGGACCGGGGAGCTGTTTTTT.

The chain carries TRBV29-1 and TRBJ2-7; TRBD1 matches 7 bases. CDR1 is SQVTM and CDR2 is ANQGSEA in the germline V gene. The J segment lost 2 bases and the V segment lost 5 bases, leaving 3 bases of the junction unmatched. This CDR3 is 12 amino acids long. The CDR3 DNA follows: TGCAGCGTTATGACAGGGCCCTACGAGCAGTACTTC. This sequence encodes CSVMTGPYEQYF.

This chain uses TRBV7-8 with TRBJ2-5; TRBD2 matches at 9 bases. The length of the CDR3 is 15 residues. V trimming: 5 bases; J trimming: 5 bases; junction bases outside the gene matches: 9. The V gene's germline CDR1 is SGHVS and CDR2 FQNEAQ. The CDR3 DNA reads TGTGCCAGCAGCCCCTGGACTAGCGTGTGGGAGACCCAGTACTTC. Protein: CASSPWTSVWETQYF.

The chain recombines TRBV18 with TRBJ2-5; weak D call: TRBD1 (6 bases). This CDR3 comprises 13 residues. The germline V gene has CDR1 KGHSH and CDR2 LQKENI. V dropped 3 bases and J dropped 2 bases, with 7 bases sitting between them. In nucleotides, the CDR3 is TGTGCCAGCTCACCCAGGGGACAAGAGACCCAGTACTTC. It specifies CASSPRGQETQYF.

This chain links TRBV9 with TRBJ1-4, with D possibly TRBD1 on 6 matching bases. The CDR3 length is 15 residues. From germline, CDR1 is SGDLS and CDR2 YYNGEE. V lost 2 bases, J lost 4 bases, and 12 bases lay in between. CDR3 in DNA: TGTGCCAGCAGCGTGGGCGGGGGCATTAATGAAAAACTGTTTTTT. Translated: CASSVGGGINEKLFF.